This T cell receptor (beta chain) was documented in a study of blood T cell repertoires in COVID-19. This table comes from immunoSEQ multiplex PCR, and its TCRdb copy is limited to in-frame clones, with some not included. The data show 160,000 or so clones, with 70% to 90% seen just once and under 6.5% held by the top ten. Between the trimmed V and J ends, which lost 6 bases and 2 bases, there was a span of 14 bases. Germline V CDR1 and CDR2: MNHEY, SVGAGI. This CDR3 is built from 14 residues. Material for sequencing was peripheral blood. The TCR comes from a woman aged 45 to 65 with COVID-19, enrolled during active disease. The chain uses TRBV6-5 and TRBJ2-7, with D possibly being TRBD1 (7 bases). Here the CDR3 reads CASRLDRTTYEQYF. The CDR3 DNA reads TGTGCCAGCAGGCTGGACAGGACTACCTACGAGCAGTACTTC.